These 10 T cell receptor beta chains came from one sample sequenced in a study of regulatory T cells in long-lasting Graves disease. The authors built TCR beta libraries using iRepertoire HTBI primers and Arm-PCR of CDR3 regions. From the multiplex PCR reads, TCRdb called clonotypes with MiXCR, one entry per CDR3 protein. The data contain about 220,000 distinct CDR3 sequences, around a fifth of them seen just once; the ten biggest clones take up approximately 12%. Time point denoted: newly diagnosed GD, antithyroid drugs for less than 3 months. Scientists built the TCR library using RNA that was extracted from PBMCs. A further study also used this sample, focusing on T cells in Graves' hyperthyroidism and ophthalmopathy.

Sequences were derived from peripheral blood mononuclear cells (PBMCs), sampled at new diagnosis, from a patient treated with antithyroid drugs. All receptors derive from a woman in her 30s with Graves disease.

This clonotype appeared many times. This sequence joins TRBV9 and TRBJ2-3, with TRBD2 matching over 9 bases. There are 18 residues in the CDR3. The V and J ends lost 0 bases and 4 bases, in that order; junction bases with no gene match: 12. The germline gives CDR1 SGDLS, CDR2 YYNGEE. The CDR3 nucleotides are TGTGCCAGCAGCGTAGCCCCCGGTGGTAGCGGGAGTCCAGATACGCAGTATTTT. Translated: CASSVAPGGSGSPDTQYF.

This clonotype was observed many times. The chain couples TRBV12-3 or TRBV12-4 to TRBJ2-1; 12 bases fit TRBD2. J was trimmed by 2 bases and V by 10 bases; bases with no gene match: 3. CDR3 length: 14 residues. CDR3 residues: CATRTSGAYNEQFF. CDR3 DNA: TGTGCCACCCGGACTAGCGGGGCCTACAATGAGCAGTTCTTC.

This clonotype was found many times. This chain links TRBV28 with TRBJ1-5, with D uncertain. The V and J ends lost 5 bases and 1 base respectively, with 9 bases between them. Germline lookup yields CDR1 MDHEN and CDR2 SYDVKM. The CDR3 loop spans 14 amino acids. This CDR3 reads CASSPGLSNQPQHF. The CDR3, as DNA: TGTGCCAGCAGTCCCGGACTGAGCAATCAGCCCCAGCATTTT.

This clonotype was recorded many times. The CDR3 loop reads CASSRTGGETQYF. The CDR3 DNA reads TGCGCCAGCAGCCGGACAGGGGGGGAGACCCAGTACTTC. V gene TRBV5-1 combines with J gene TRBJ2-5; the match to TRBD1 covers 10 bases. Per germline, CDR1 SGHRS and CDR2 YFSETQ. J gave up 5 bases and V 4 bases, and 2 bases lay outside the gene matches. The CDR3 extends over 13 amino acids.

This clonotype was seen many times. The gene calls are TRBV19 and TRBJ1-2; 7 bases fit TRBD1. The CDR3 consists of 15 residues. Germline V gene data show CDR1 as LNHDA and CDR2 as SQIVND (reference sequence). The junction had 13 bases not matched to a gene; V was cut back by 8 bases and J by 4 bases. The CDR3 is CASQPNRGGSYGYTF. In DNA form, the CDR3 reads TGTGCCAGTCAGCCCAACAGGGGAGGGAGCTATGGCTACACCTTC.

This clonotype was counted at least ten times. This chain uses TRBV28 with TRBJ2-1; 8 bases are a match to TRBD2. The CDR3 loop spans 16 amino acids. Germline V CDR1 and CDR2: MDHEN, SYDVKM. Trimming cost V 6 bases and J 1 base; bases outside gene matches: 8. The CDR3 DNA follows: TGTGCCAGCAGAGAGCGGGAGTCTCGGTCCTACAATGAGCAGTTCTTC. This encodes CASRERESRSYNEQFF.

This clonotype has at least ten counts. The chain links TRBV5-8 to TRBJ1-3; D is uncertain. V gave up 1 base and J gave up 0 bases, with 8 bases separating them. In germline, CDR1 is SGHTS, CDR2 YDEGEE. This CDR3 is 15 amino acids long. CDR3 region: CASSLSAYSGNTIYF. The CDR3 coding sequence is TGTGCCAGCAGCTTGAGCGCATACTCTGGAAACACCATATATTTT.

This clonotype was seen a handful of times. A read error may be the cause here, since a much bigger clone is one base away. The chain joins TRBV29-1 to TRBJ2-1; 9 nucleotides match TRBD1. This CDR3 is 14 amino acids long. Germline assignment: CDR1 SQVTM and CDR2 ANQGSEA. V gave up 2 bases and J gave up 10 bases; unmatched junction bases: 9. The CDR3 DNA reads TGCAGCGTTGAACCTAGGACAGGGGAATACGAGCAGTTCTTC. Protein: CSVEPRTGEYEQFF.

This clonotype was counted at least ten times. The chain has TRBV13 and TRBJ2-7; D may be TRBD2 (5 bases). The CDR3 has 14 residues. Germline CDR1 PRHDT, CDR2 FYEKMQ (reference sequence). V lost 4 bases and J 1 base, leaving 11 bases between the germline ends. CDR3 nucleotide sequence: TGTGCCAGCAGCTCCGGACTGAATTCCTACGAGCAGTACTTC. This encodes CASSSGLNSYEQYF. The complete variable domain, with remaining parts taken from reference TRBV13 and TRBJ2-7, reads AAGVIQSPRHLIKEKRETATLKCYPIPRHDTVYWYQQGPGQDPQFLISFYEKMQSDKGSIPDRFSAQQFSDYHSELNMSSLELGDSALYFCASSSGLNSYEQYFGPGTRLTVT.

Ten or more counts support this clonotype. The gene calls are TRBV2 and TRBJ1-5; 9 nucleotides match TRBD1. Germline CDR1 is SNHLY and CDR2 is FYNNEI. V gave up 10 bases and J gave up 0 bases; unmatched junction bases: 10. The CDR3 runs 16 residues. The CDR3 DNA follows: TGTGCCACGGGACAGGGACTTTTCCCTAGCAATCAGCCCCAGCATTTT. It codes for CATGQGLFPSNQPQHF.